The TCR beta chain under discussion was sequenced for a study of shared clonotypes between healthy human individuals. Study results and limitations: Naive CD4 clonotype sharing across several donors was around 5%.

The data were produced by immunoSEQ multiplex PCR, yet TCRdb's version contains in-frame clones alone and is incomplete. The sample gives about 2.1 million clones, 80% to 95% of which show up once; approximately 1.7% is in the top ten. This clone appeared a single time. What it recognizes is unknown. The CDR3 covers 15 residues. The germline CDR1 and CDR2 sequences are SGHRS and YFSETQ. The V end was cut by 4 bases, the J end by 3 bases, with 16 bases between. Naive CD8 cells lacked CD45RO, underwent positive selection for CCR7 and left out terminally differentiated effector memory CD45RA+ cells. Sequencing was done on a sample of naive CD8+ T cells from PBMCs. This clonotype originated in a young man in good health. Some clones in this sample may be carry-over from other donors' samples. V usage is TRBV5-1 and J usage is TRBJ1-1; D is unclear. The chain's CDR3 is CASSPEGGRDTEAFF. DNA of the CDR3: TGCGCCAGCAGCCCGGAGGGAGGAAGGGACACTGAAGCTTTCTTT.